The 17 T cell receptor beta chains below all came from one sample that was sequenced in a study of T cell changes during pregnancy in multiple sclerosis. The protocol was immunoSEQ multiplex PCR, while the TCRdb copy is restricted to in-frame clones and leaves out a portion. The sample yields around 63,000 clones, 75% to 95% seen once. The sequenced sample was peripheral blood, obtained after pregnancy. All receptors come from a female donor in good health, enrolled as a control in a pregnancy study.

The gene calls are TRBV5-1 and TRBJ1-6; TRBD1 agrees at 7 bases. Germline lookup yields CDR1 SGHRS and CDR2 YFSETQ. This CDR3 contains 15 residues. The ends lost 6 bases at V and 5 bases at J; junction bases unmatched: 8. In DNA, the CDR3 is TGCGCCAGCACCCAAAGGACAGGAGATAATTCACCCCTCCACTTT. Translating it yields CASTQRTGDNSPLHF. The full variable domain, completed using reference TRBV5-1 and TRBJ1-6, is KAGVTQTPRYLIKTRGQQVTLSCSPISGHRSVSWYQQTPGQGLQFLFEYFSETQRNKGNFPGRFSGRQFSNSRSEMNVSTLELGDSALYLCASTQRTGDNSPLHFGNGTRLTVT.

This chain links TRBV4-3 with TRBJ1-2; no reliable D call. Trimming cost V 0 bases and J 4 bases, with 12 bases left between them. Germline V CDR1 and CDR2: LGHNA, YSLEER. The CDR3 loop spans 15 amino acids. The CDR3 loop is CASSQDPLAVYGYTF. CDR3 DNA sequence: TGCGCCAGCAGCCAAGATCCCCTGGCTGTCTATGGCTACACCTTC.

The chain employs TRBV9 and TRBJ2-1; D uncertain. V was clipped by 0 bases and J by 3 bases, with 10 bases between them. This CDR3 is built from 15 residues. Germline V gives CDR1 SGDLS, CDR2 YYNGEE. The CDR3 nucleotides read TGTGCCAGCAGCGTAGGACTTCCCGGCTACAATGAGCAGTTCTTC. Protein product: CASSVGLPGYNEQFF.

V gene TRBV9 combines with J gene TRBJ1-2, with a possible D match to TRBD1 (6 bases). Germline V gene data show CDR1 as SGDLS and CDR2 as YYNGEE. This CDR3 comprises 15 residues. Trimming shortened V by 3 bases and J by 5 bases, and 17 bases separated the two germline ends. This CDR3 is CASSGGGGIPYGYTF. The CDR3 nucleotides are TGTGCCAGCAGCGGGGGGGGCGGGATTCCTTATGGCTACACCTTC.

J is TRBJ2-7 and V is TRBV7-9; TRBD1 matches 10 bases. V shed 4 bases, J shed 2 bases, and the junction held 2 bases outside the gene matches. CDR1 is SEHNR and CDR2 is FQNEAQ in the germline V gene (reference sequence). This CDR3 comprises 14 residues. The CDR3, as DNA: TGTGCCAGCAGCTCAGGACAGGGGGCCTACGAGCAGTACTTC. It is translated as CASSSGQGAYEQYF.

This chain connects TRBV30 to TRBJ1-2, with no clear D. In germline, CDR1 is GTSNPN, CDR2 SVGIG (reference sequence). This CDR3 is built from 12 residues. The V gene lost 5 bases and the J gene lost 0 bases, with 7 bases spanning the gap. CDR3 sequence: CAWWRANYGYTF. The CDR3 DNA follows: TGTGCCTGGTGGAGGGCTAACTATGGCTACACCTTC.

The gene calls are TRBV5-8 and TRBJ1-1, with TRBD1 matching 7 bases. The germline CDR1 and CDR2 sequences are SGHTS and YDEGEE. The CDR3 has 12 residues. V shed 4 bases, J shed 9 bases, and the junction held 6 bases outside the gene matches. The CDR3 DNA is TGTGCCAGCAGCCCGCCGGACAGGAAAGCTTTCTTT. Its translation: CASSPPDRKAFF.

V gene TRBV9 combines with J gene TRBJ2-3, with 9 bases identical to TRBD2. The CDR3 contains 18 residues. Germline V gene sequence: CDR1 SGDLS, CDR2 YYNGEE. The V and J ends lost 3 bases and 0 bases, in that order; junction bases with no gene match: 11. As DNA, the CDR3 is TGTGCCAGCAGCGAGCGGGGGGCCCCCTCTTCTAGCACAGATACGCAGTATTTT. It specifies CASSERGAPSSSTDTQYF. The full variable domain, in which reference TRBV9 and TRBJ2-3 provide the parts outside the CDR3, is DSGVTQTPKHLITATGQRVTLRCSPRSGDLSVYWYQQSLDQGLQFLIQYYNGEERAKGNILERFSAQQFPDLHSELNLSSLELGDSALYFCASSERGAPSSSTDTQYFGPGTRLTVL.

The chain carries TRBV6-6 and TRBJ2-3, with D tentatively TRBD1 (6 bases). V was shortened by 6 bases and J by 3 bases, with 13 bases between the two germline ends. The germline gives CDR1 MNHNY, CDR2 SVGAGI (reference sequence). The CDR3 is made up of 14 amino acids. The CDR3, as DNA: TGTGCCAGCAGCCTACCCAGGGGAACAGATACGCAGTATTTT. Translated, it gives CASSLPRGTDTQYF.

The CDR3: CASSPGQGAEVEAFF. The CDR3 DNA is TGTGCCAGCAGCCCGGGACAGGGGGCAGAAGTTGAAGCTTTCTTT. V gene TRBV4-2 combines with J gene TRBJ1-1; the match to TRBD1 covers 12 bases. The germline V gene has CDR1 LGHNA and CDR2 YNFKEQ. This CDR3 contains 15 residues. The J segment lost 7 bases and the V segment lost 4 bases, leaving 7 bases of the junction unmatched.

This clone has a single count. The chain employs TRBV7-3 and TRBJ1-3, with D uncertain. The CDR3 totals 17 residues. Trimming stripped 5 bases from V and 1 base from J, with 18 bases between. CDR1 SGHTA and CDR2 FQGTGA come from the germline V gene. The CDR3, as DNA: TGTGCCAGCAGCCCCTCAGGACCCAGCGGGTCTGGAAACACCATATATTTT. Translating it yields CASSPSGPSGSGNTIYF.

V gene TRBV6-6 combines with J gene TRBJ1-4; weak D call: TRBD1 (6 bases). Between the trimmed V and J ends, which lost 11 bases and 3 bases, there was a span of 13 bases. The germline CDR1 and CDR2 sequences are MNHNY and SVGAGI (reference sequence). CDR3 length equals 13 residues. CDR3 residues: CAGRQDANEKLFF. As DNA, the CDR3 is TGTGCCGGACGACAGGACGCTAATGAAAAACTGTTTTTT.

This sequence joins TRBV7-6 and TRBJ1-3; D gene unclear. Germline CDR1 is SGHVS and CDR2 is FNYEAQ. The germline V and J ends were trimmed by 1 base and 0 bases, with 13 bases remaining between them. The CDR3 is 17 residues long. CDR3: CASSLVGFGSSGNTIYF. The CDR3 coding sequence is TGTGCCAGCAGCTTAGTCGGGTTCGGTAGCTCTGGAAACACCATATATTTT.

The chain joins TRBV2 to TRBJ1-2, with D possibly being TRBD1 (6 bases). The CDR3 runs 14 residues. V was clipped by 3 bases and J by 7 bases, with 15 bases between them. Germline loops: CDR1 SNHLY, CDR2 FYNNEI. CDR3 protein: CASSEGGAMRGYTF. The CDR3 DNA sequence: TGTGCCAGCAGTGAGGGGGGGGCGATGCGTGGCTACACCTTC.

V is TRBV7-9 and J is TRBJ2-7; 8 positions agree with TRBD1. The CDR3 sequence is 15 residues long. Germline values: CDR1 SEHNR, CDR2 FQNEAQ (reference sequence). J lost 1 base, V lost 5 bases, and 7 bases had no gene match. The CDR3 region is CASSPGQGVSYEQYF. In DNA form, the CDR3 reads TGTGCCAGCAGCCCCGGACAGGGTGTATCCTACGAGCAGTACTTC.

The chain carries TRBV6-6 and TRBJ1-2; 7 bases align to TRBD1. The CDR3 is made up of 15 amino acids. V dropped 2 bases and J dropped 5; count of bases not matched to a gene: 8. Per the germline V gene, CDR1 is MNHNY and CDR2 is SVGAGI (reference sequence). CDR3 protein: CASSYPTGTEYGYTF. CDR3 DNA sequence: TGTGCCAGCAGTTACCCCACCGGGACAGAGTATGGCTACACCTTC.

The chain couples TRBV5-4 to TRBJ1-6; 7 bases are a match to TRBD1. The ends lost 0 bases at V and 7 bases at J; junction bases unmatched: 10. Germline V CDR1 and CDR2: SGHNT, YYREEE (reference sequence). The CDR3 contains 17 residues. CDR3 region: CASSLEAGGRSNSPLHF. The CDR3 DNA follows: TGTGCCAGCAGCTTGGAGGCAGGGGGTCGGTCAAATTCACCCCTCCACTTT. The full variable domain, its missing parts supplied by reference TRBV5-4 and TRBJ1-6, is ETGVTQSPTHLIKTRGQQVTLRCSSQSGHNTVSWYQQALGQGPQFIFQYYREEENGRGNFPPRFSGLQFPNYSSELNVNALELDDSALYLCASSLEAGGRSNSPLHFGNGTRLTVT.